This T cell receptor beta chain appears in the sequencing data of a study of metastatic and nonmetastatic thyroid tumors. Study overall: Across blood and tumor or nodule tissue, repertoires from malignant and benign thyroid patients were compared with one another. Findings and caveats of the study: As reported, TCR beta diversity in blood and tumor was significantly higher in malignant thyroid tumors than in benign nodules.

The length of the CDR3 is 16 residues. Germline lookup yields CDR1 ENHRY and CDR2 SYGVKD. The V end was cut by 0 bases, the J end by 5 bases, with 14 bases between. In the study's own analysis: Using the CDR3 differences seen across clinicopathological groups, the authors built a distant-metastasis classifier for papillary thyroid cancer, which was meant to discriminate distant-metastatic patients. TCRdb re-clonotyped the PCR reads via MiXCR. What appears here as the V and J calls and clone size reflects TCRdb's work, not the paper's. The repertoire consists of about 40,000 clones, with roughly 13% occurring once and the leading ten covering 9% to 9.5%. In this sample, this clone turned up many times. Its specificity is unknown. The entire patient cohort was treatment-naive prior to thyroid surgery.

The specimen sequenced was blood. This clonotype originated in a female donor with papillary thyroid cancer or a benign thyroid nodule (not recorded which). Some clones in this sample may be carry-over from other donors' samples. The chain uses TRBV10-3 and TRBJ2-1; D is perhaps TRBD1 (5 bases). The CDR3 DNA is TGTGCCATCAGTGAGTCGCAACAGGTATTCAACAATGAGCAGTTCTTC. This gives the protein CAISESQQVFNNEQFF.